One TCR beta chain is described in this entry. As yet, its antigen is unknown. The assay was immunoSEQ multiplex PCR, and TCRdb's table has in-frame clones only and misses some. The sample shows over 100,000 clones, about nine tenths of them seen only once. This sample is part of a study of T cell responses to AZD1222 COVID-19 vaccine. Whole-study context: Pooling of second doses given at about 4 or about 12 weeks was done. Study conclusions and caveats: Nearly half of unique spike-specific TCRs reportedly avoided B.1.351 and B.1.1.7 mutated regions.

Germline CDR1 and CDR2: SGHNT and YENEEA. The V gene lost 5 bases and the J gene lost 1 base, with 8 bases spanning the gap. The CDR3 loop spans 13 amino acids. Sequencing used peripheral blood, obtained on day 0 of AZD1222 vaccination. This clonotype was obtained from an adult in good health. The J gene is TRBJ1-1, the V gene TRBV11-3, with D tentatively TRBD1 (5 bases). CDR3 in DNA: TGTGCCAGCAGCCCGGGGGAGAACACTGAAGCTTTCTTT. This encodes CASSPGENTEAFF.